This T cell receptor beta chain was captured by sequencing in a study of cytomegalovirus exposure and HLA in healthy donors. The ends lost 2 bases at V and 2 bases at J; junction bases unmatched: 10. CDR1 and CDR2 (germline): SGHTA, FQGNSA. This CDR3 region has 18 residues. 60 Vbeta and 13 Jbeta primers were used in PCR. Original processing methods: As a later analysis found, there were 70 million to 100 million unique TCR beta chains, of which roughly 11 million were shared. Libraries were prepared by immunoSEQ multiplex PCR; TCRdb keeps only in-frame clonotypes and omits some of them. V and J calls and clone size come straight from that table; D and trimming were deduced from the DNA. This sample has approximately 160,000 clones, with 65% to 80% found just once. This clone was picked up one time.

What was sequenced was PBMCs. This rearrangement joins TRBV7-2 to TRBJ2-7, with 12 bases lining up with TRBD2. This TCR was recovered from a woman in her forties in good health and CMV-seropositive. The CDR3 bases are TGTGCCAGCAGCTTAAGACTAGCGGGGGAAACCACCCCCTACGAGCAGTACTTC. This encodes CASSLRLAGETTPYEQYF.